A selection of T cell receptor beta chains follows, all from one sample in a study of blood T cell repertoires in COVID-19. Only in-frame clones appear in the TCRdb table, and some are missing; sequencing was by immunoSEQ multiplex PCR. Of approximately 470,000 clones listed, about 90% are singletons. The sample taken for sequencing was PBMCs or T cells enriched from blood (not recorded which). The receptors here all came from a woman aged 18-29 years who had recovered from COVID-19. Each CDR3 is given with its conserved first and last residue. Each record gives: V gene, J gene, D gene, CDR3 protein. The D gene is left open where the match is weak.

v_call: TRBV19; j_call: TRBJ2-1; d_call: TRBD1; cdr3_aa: CASSAGGQVINEQFF
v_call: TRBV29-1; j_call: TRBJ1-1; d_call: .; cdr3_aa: CSVGLSITVTEAFF
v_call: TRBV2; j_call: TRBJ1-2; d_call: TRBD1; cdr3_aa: CASSTGGGIDGYTF
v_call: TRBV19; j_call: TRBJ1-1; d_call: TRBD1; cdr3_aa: CASSLRNRGDTEAFF
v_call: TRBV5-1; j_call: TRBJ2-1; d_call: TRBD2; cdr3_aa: CASSPSGGGGYNEQFF
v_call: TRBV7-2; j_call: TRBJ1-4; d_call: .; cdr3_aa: CASSLGPFEKLFF
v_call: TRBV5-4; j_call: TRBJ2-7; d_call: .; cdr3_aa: CASSWTGDYEQYF
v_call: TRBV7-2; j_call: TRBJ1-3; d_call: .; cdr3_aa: CASSLDRVSGNTIYF
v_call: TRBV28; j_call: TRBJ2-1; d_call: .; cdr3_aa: CASRQDSYNEQFF
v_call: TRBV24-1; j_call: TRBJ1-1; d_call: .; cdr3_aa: CALRAEAFF
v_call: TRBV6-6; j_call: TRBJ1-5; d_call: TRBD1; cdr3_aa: CASSDGQGGRPQHF